This TCR beta chain was obtained from a study of PD-L1 blockade in urothelial cancer. Deletions cut 1 base from V and 4 bases from J, with 11 bases between. There are 14 residues in the CDR3. Germline V gene lookup returns CDR1 PRHDT and CDR2 FYEKMQ (reference sequence). Described time point: pretreatment peripheral blood. Measured with immunoSEQ multiplex PCR; TCRdb has only the in-frame clones, and not every one. The table includes over 100,000 clones, around 85% detected once. This specimen was PBMCs, taken around atezolizumab (anti-PD-L1) treatment. This chain links TRBV13 with TRBJ2-7; tentative D call: TRBD2 (5 bases). The source is a man aged 50-59 years with urothelial cancer. The CDR3 sequence is CASSLAGSGYEQYF. The CDR3 nucleotides read TGTGCCAGCAGCTTAGCGGGATCGGGGTACGAGCAGTACTTC. Variable domain in full (rest from reference TRBV13 and TRBJ2-7): AAGVIQSPRHLIKEKRETATLKCYPIPRHDTVYWYQQGPGQDPQFLISFYEKMQSDKGSIPDRFSAQQFSDYHSELNMSSLELGDSALYFCASSLAGSGYEQYFGPGTRLTVT.